The entry below describes one T cell receptor (beta chain). Its antigen is as yet unknown. The V gene lost 5 bases and the J gene lost 0 bases, with 13 bases spanning the gap. The CDR3 contains 15 residues. The germline CDR1 and CDR2 sequences are MNHEY and SMNVEV (reference sequence). This sample was taken from a study of T-cell reconstitution after alpha-beta-depleted transplantation in children. For TCRbeta, the library was prepared with unique molecular identifiers. From the PCR reads, TCRdb called clonotypes with MiXCR, one entry per CDR3 protein. The table lists about a million distinct CDR3 sequences, about 26% of them singletons. Study observations and caveats: Some patients showed high day-60 TCRbeta diversity, which derived from surviving recipient T cells and thymic progenitors. The main origin of T-cell counts and diversity one year after transplant was newly produced T cells. Several hundred rapidly expanded clones from non-depleted graft cells reportedly supplied alpha-beta T cells about two months post-transplant.

This sample comprised PBMCs, mostly from graft donor cells, obtained 360 days after TCRalphabeta/CD19-depleted stem cell transplant. The V gene is TRBV27, the J gene TRBJ2-5, with D possibly being TRBD1 (5 bases). The clonotype originates from a boy younger than two who had a stem cell transplant for SCID, so the T cells may come from the graft donor. The CDR3 region is CASSLDTHNQETQYF. The CDR3 DNA reads as TGTGCCAGCAGTCTGGACACCCATAACCAAGAGACCCAGTACTTC.